These T cell receptor beta chains were read from a single sample in a study of blood T cells in healthy people across ages. From the 5' RACE reads, TCRdb called clonotypes with MiXCR, one entry per CDR3 protein. This sample has more than 900,000 distinct CDR3 sequences, with under 30% found just once. Another study also made use of these data, one on T cells of mothers and their children.

The sequenced sample consisted of blood. The source is a girl aged 2 to 10 in good health. The CDR3 runs from the conserved cysteine through the conserved F or W. Fields, in order: D gene, J gene, clone size, V gene, CDR3 protein, CDR3 DNA. D genes are given only for firm matches. Some rows mark clone size as missing; the rest say once, few, many or name a class of expanded clone.

D: .; J: TRBJ2-1; size: .; V: TRBV20-1; CDR3: CSAEGGGSYNEQFF; DNA: TGCAGTGCAGAGGGGGGGGGATCGTACAATGAGCAGTTCTTC
D: TRBD1; J: TRBJ2-7; size: .; V: TRBV4-1; CDR3: CASSQKIPGQGASEQYF; DNA: TGCGCCAGCAGCCAAAAAATCCCGGGACAGGGGGCCAGTGAGCAGTACTTC
D: TRBD1; J: TRBJ2-3; size: few; V: TRBV9; CDR3: CASSPLRRDRGSTDTQYF; DNA: TGTGCCAGCAGCCCCCTGCGGAGGGACAGGGGGAGCACAGATACGCAGTATTTT
D: .; J: TRBJ2-7; size: many; V: TRBV28; CDR3: CASSSYNEQYF; DNA: TGTGCCAGCAGTTCCTATAACGAGCAGTACTTC
D: .; J: TRBJ1-1; size: .; V: TRBV12-3/TRBV12-4; CDR3: CASSSQPNTEAFF; DNA: TGTGCCAGCAGCTCCCAGCCGAACACTGAAGCTTTCTTT
D: TRBD1; J: TRBJ2-7; size: few; V: TRBV9; CDR3: CASSVGGQGSYEQYF; DNA: TGTGCCAGCAGCGTCGGGGGACAGGGGTCCTACGAGCAGTACTTC
D: .; J: TRBJ1-5; size: few; V: TRBV4-1; CDR3: CASSQVVIGFGNQPQHF; DNA: TGCGCCAGCAGCCAAGTTGTTATTGGGTTCGGCAATCAGCCCCAGCATTTT
D: TRBD1; J: TRBJ1-1; size: .; V: TRBV19; CDR3: CASSSGTGISEAFF; DNA: TGTGCCAGTAGTAGTGGGACAGGGATCTCTGAAGCTTTCTTT
D: .; J: TRBJ2-1; size: few; V: TRBV2; CDR3: CASSEGRTRGNEQFF; DNA: TGTGCCAGCAGTGAAGGTCGGACGAGGGGGAATGAGCAGTTCTTC
D: TRBD2; J: TRBJ2-5; size: .; V: TRBV11-1; CDR3: CASSTGAPGLVRQETQYF; DNA: TGTGCCAGCAGCACAGGCGCTCCGGGACTAGTTCGGCAAGAGACCCAGTACTTC
D: TRBD2; J: TRBJ2-1; size: .; V: TRBV5-8; CDR3: CASSSGLVFYEQFF; DNA: TGTGCCAGCAGCTCCGGACTAGTCTTCTATGAGCAGTTCTTC
D: .; J: TRBJ1-1; size: .; V: TRBV20-1; CDR3: CSATTANTEAFF; DNA: TGCAGTGCTACGACAGCGAACACTGAAGCTTTCTTT
D: TRBD1; J: TRBJ1-1; size: few; V: TRBV12-3/TRBV12-4; CDR3: CASSFFVGQGGMNTEAFF; DNA: TGTGCCAGCAGTTTTTTTGTGGGACAGGGGGGCATGAACACTGAAGCTTTCTTT
D: TRBD2; J: TRBJ2-3; size: .; V: TRBV29-1; CDR3: CSVMTSASSDTQYF; DNA: TGCAGCGTTATGACTAGCGCCTCCTCAGATACGCAGTATTTT
D: TRBD1; J: TRBJ1-1; size: .; V: TRBV29-1; CDR3: CSVMTGDTEAFF; DNA: TGCAGCGTAATGACAGGGGACACTGAAGCTTTCTTT
D: .; J: TRBJ2-3; size: .; V: TRBV7-2; CDR3: CASSDTAGGTQYF; DNA: TGTGCCAGCAGCGACACCGCTGGGGGTACGCAGTATTTT
D: TRBD1; J: TRBJ2-1; size: few; V: TRBV28; CDR3: CASRSGTGDDNEQFF; DNA: TGTGCCAGCAGGTCCGGGACAGGGGATGACAATGAGCAGTTCTTC
D: TRBD2; J: TRBJ2-5; size: .; V: TRBV6-5; CDR3: CASSPWAGGETQYF; DNA: TGTGCCAGCAGTCCCTGGGCGGGAGGCGAGACCCAGTACTTC
D: .; J: TRBJ2-3; size: few; V: TRBV28; CDR3: CATDSWDTQYF; DNA: TGTGCCACGGATTCGTGGGATACGCAGTATTTT
D: .; J: TRBJ1-1; size: few; V: TRBV29-1; CDR3: CSVTRTTEAFF; DNA: TGTAGCGTTACCAGAACCACTGAAGCTTTCTTT
D: TRBD1; J: TRBJ1-2; size: .; V: TRBV12-3/TRBV12-4; CDR3: CASSLRQGGFYGYTF; DNA: TGTGCCAGCAGTCTCAGACAGGGTGGGTTCTACGGCTACACCTTC
D: .; J: TRBJ2-1; size: .; V: TRBV29-1; CDR3: CSVWTNYNEQFF; DNA: TGCAGCGTGTGGACCAACTACAATGAGCAGTTCTTC
D: TRBD2; J: TRBJ2-2; size: .; V: TRBV2; CDR3: CATAASGVNTGELFF; DNA: TGTGCCACCGCCGCTAGCGGGGTGAACACCGGGGAGCTGTTTTTT
D: TRBD2; J: TRBJ2-1; size: .; V: TRBV2; CDR3: CASMQAGSYNEQFF; DNA: TGTGCCAGCATGCAAGCGGGGTCCTACAATGAGCAGTTCTTC
D: .; J: TRBJ1-6; size: .; V: TRBV6-5; CDR3: CASSSVRGSPLHF; DNA: TGTGCCAGCAGTTCCGTGAGGGGTTCACCCCTCCACTTT
D: .; J: TRBJ1-1; size: .; V: TRBV6-1; CDR3: CASGEGGLATEAFF; DNA: TGTGCCAGCGGAGAGGGGGGACTGGCCACTGAAGCTTTCTTT
D: .; J: TRBJ2-5; size: many; V: TRBV3-1; CDR3: CASSQTGEETQYF; DNA: TGTGCCAGTAGCCAAACGGGAGAAGAGACCCAGTACTTC
D: TRBD1; J: TRBJ2-1; size: few; V: TRBV12-3/TRBV12-4; CDR3: CASKGGQSSYNEQFF; DNA: TGTGCCAGCAAAGGGGGACAGAGCTCCTACAATGAGCAGTTCTTC